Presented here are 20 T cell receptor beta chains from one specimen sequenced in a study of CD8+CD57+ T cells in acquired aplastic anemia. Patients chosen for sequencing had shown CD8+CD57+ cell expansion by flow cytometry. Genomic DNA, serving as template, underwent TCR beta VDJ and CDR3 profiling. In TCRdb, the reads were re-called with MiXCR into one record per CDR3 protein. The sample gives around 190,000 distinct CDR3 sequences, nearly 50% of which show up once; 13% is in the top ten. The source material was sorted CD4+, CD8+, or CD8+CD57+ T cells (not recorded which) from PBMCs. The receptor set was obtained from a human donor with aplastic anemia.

The CDR3 protein is CASARQRDTEAFF. CDR3 DNA sequence: TGTGCCAGCGCGAGACAGAGAGACACTGAAGCTTTCTTT. This chain connects TRBV2 to TRBJ1-1; perhaps TRBD1 as D (5 bases). Germline loops: CDR1 SNHLY, CDR2 FYNNEI. With 8 bases removed from V and 3 bases from J, the gap between germline ends came to 13 bases. This CDR3 region has 13 residues.

CDR3 DNA sequence: TGCGCCAGCAGACCGGGAGAAAACCACGAGCAGTACTTC. Encoded protein: CASRPGENHEQYF. This chain uses TRBV10-2 with TRBJ2-7, with D tentatively TRBD2 (6 bases). The V and J ends lost 6 bases and 5 bases respectively, with 14 bases between them. CDR3 length: 13 amino acids. Germline values: CDR1 WSHSY, CDR2 SAAADI.

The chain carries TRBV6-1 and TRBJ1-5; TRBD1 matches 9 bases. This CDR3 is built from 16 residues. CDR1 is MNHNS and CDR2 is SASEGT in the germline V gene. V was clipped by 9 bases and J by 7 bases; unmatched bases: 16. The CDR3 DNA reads TGTGCCAGTGGAGATTCGGGACAGGGATCGTACCAGCCCCAGCATTTT. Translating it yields CASGDSGQGSYQPQHF.

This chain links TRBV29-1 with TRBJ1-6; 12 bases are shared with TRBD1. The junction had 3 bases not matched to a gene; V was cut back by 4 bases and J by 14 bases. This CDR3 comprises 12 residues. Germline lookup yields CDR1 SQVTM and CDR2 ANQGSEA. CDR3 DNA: TGCAGCGTTGTAGGGACAGGGGGCTCCCTCCACTTT. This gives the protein CSVVGTGGSLHF.

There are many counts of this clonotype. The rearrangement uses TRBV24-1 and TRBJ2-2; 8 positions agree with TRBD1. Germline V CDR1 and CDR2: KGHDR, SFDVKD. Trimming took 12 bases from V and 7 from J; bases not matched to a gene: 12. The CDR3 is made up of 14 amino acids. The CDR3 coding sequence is TGTGCCTCCGACAGGGGCCTAGAGGGCGGGGAGCTGTTTTTT. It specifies CASDRGLEGGELFF.

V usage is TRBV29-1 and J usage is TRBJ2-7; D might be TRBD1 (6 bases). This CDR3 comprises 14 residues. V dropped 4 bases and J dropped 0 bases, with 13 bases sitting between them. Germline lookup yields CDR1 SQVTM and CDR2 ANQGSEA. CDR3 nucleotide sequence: TGCAGCGTTGCGGGACAATTTTCCTCCTACGAGCAGTACTTC. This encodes CSVAGQFSSYEQYF.

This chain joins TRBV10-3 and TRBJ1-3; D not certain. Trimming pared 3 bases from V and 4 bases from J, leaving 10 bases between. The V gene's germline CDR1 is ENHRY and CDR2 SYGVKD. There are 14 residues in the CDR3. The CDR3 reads CAISDRPEGNTIYF. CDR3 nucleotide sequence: TGTGCCATCAGTGATAGGCCAGAAGGAAACACCATATATTTT.

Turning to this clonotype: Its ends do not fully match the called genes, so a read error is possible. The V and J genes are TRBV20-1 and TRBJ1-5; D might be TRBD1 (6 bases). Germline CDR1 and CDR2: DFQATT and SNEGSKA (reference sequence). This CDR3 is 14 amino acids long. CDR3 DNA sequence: TGCAGTGCTAGAACAGGGAATAGCAATCAGCCTCAGCATTTT. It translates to CSARTGNSNQPQHF.

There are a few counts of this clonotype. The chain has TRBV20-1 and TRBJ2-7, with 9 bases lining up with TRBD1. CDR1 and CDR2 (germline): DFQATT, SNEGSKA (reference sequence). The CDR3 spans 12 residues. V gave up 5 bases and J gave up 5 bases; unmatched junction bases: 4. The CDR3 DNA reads TGCAGTGCTCAGGGACAGGGCCACGAGCAGTACTTC. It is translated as CSAQGQGHEQYF.

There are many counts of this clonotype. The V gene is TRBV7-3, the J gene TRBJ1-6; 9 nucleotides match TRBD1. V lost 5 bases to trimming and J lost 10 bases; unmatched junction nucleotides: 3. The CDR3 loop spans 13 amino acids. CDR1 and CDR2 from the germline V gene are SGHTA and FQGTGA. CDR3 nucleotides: TGTGCCAGCAGCCGGGACAGGGAGTCACCCCTCCACTTT. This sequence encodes CASSRDRESPLHF. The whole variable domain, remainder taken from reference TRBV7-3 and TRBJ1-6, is GAGVSQTPSNKVTEKGKYVELRCDPISGHTALYWYRQSLGQGPEFLIYFQGTGAADDSGLPNDRFFAVRPEGSVSTLKIQRTERGDSAVYLCASSRDRESPLHFGNGTRLTVT.

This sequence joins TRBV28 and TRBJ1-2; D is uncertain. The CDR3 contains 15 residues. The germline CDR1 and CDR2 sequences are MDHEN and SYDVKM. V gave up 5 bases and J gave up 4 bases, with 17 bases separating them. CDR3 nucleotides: TGTGCCAGCAGTCCCATTAAGACTCGGGTCTATGGCTACACCTTC. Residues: CASSPIKTRVYGYTF.

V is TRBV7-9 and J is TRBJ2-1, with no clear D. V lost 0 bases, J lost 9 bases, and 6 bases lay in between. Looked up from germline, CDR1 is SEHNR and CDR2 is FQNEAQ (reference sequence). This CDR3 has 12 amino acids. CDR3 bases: TGTGCCAGCAGCTTAGCGGGCATTGAGCAGTTCTTC. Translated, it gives CASSLAGIEQFF.

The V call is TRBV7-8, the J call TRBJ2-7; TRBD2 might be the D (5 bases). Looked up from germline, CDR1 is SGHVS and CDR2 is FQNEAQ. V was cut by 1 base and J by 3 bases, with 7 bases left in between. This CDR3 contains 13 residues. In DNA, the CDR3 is TGTGCCAGCAGCTTAGGGGAGCTCTACGAGCAGTACTTC. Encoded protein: CASSLGELYEQYF.

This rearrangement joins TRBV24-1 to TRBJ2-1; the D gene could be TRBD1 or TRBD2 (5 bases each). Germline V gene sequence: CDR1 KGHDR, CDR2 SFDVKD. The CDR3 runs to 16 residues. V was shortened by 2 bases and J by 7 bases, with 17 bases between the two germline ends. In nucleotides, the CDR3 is TGTGCCACCAGTGATTCCAGGGTGAGGGGTACGAATGAGCAGTTCTTC. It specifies CATSDSRVRGTNEQFF.

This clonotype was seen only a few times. CDR3 region: CASSPRGAGKIWNEQFF. The CDR3 DNA follows: TGTGCCAGCAGCCCGCGTGGAGCGGGCAAAATATGGAATGAGCAGTTCTTC. The chain joins TRBV11-1 to TRBJ2-1; TRBD2 might be the D (6 bases). Germline V gives CDR1 SGHAT, CDR2 FQDESV (reference sequence). This CDR3 is built from 17 residues. Trimming stripped 5 bases from V and 7 bases from J, with 24 bases between.

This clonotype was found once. CDR3 bases: TGTGCCATCAGAGACAGTGCTCAAGAGGCTCAGTACTTC. As protein: CAIRDSAQEAQYF. V usage is TRBV10-3 and J usage is TRBJ2-5; D might be TRBD1 (5 bases). V shed 6 bases and J shed 11 bases, with 19 bases lying between them. Germline-derived CDR1 and CDR2 are ENHRY and SYGVKD. The CDR3 loop spans 13 amino acids.

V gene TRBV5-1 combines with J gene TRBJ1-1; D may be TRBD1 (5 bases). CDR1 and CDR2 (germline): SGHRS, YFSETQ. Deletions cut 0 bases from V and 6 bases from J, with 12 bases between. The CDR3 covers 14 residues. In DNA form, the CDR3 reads TGCGCCAGCAGCTTGGACAGGCTATCGGCTGAAGCTTTCTTT. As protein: CASSLDRLSAEAFF.

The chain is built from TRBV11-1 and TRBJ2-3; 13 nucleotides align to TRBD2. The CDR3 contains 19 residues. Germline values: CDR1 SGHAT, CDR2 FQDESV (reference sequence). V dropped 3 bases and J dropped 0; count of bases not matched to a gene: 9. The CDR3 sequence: CASSFSRTSGGPSTDTQYF. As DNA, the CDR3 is TGTGCCAGCAGCTTCTCCCGGACTAGCGGGGGCCCAAGCACAGATACGCAGTATTTT.

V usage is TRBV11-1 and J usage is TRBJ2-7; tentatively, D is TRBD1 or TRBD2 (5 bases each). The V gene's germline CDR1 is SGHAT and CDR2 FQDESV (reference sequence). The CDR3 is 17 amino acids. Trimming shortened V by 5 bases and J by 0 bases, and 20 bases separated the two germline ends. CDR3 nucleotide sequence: TGTGCCAGCAGCCACTTCAGTCCCGGGACGGTCTCCTACGAGCAGTACTTC. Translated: CASSHFSPGTVSYEQYF.

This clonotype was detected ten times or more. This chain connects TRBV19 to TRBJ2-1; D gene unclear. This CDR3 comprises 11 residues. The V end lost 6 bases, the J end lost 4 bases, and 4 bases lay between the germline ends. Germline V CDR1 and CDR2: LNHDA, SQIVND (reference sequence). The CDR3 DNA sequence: TGTGCCAGTAGCGTTTACAATGAGCAGTTCTTC. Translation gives CASSVYNEQFF.